Presented here are 20 T cell receptor beta chains from one specimen sequenced in a study of metastatic and nonmetastatic thyroid tumors (dated by TCRdb to about 2020). The library was generated by PCR. The instrument given in TCRdb is Illumina HiSeq 4000. Using fastp at Q25 and MiXCR, TCRdb reprocessed the public reads and kept productive beta chains. The sample has around 20,000 clones on record, 21% of them singletons. The top ten clones comprise approximately 15% of the sample. Before undergoing thyroid surgery, none of the patients had been given any kind of treatment. The sequencing sample was made of tumor tissue. Receptor source: a female donor with papillary thyroid cancer or a benign thyroid nodule (not recorded which). Some clones in this sample may be carry-over from other donors' samples.

This clone was found many times. The chain couples TRBV7-9 to TRBJ2-7; 7 positions match TRBD1. Germline V lookup: CDR1 SEHNR, CDR2 FQNEAQ (reference sequence). This CDR3 contains 13 residues. V was clipped by 1 base and J by 6 bases; unmatched bases: 3. The CDR3: CASSLGQGGEQYF. The CDR3 DNA reads TGTGCCAGCAGCTTAGGACAGGGTGGCGAGCAGTACTTC.

V is TRBV18 and J is TRBJ2-2, with D possibly matching TRBD2 (5 bases). Germline loops: CDR1 KGHSH, CDR2 LQKENI. Trimming took 3 bases from V and 6 from J, leaving 14 bases between them. The CDR3 is 15 residues long. CDR3 in DNA: TGTGCCAGCTCACCCCTCTGGAGGCGTGCCGGGGAGCTGTTTTTT. It is translated as CASSPLWRRAGELFF.

V and J are TRBV19 and TRBJ2-7; no firm D call. The CDR3 runs 15 residues. With 8 bases removed from V and 1 base from J, the gap between germline ends came to 18 bases. The germline V gene has CDR1 LNHDA and CDR2 SQIVND (reference sequence). CDR3 region: CASRFRNHFSYEQYF. The CDR3 DNA reads TGTGCCAGTCGATTCAGGAATCATTTTTCCTACGAGCAGTACTTC.

This clone has ten or more counts. The chain uses TRBV7-6 and TRBJ1-1; TRBD1 is a possible D gene (6 bases). The V and J ends lost 4 bases and 8 bases respectively, with 17 bases between them. The CDR3 length is 14 residues. The germline V gene has CDR1 SGHVS and CDR2 FNYEAQ. CDR3 sequence (DNA): TGTGCCAGCAGCTCGGGAGGGGGGCGCAGCGAAGCTTTCTTT. Translation: CASSSGGGRSEAFF.

Ten or more counts support this clone. J is TRBJ1-4 and V is TRBV5-1; 9 nucleotides match TRBD1. Germline V gene sequence: CDR1 SGHRS, CDR2 YFSETQ. The CDR3 extends over 16 amino acids. V gave up 4 bases and J gave up 0 bases; unmatched junction bases: 4. CDR3 nucleotide sequence: TGCGCCAGCAGCCCCAGGACAGGGGCAACTAATGAAAAACTGTTTTTT. Translation: CASSPRTGATNEKLFF.

CDR3 region: CASGIVNQPQHF. As DNA, the CDR3 is TGTGCCAGCGGAATAGTCAATCAGCCCCAGCATTTT. The chain is built from TRBV6-1 and TRBJ1-5; no clear D. The CDR3 is made up of 12 amino acids. CDR1 is MNHNS, CDR2 SASEGT, per germline. V lost 8 bases to trimming and J lost 3 bases, with 8 bases between them.

This clone rates as medium-sized (0.01 to 0.1%). V and J are TRBV20-1 and TRBJ1-3; D is undetermined. Trimming cost V 5 bases and J 0 bases, with 11 bases left between them. The CDR3 runs 14 residues. Germline V CDR1 and CDR2: DFQATT, SNEGSKA (reference sequence). This CDR3 reads CSASDGRSGNTIYF. Written as DNA, the CDR3 is TGCAGTGCTTCGGACGGCCGCTCTGGAAACACCATATATTTT.

This clone has only a few counts. This chain links TRBV6-1 with TRBJ2-7, with 8 bases fitting TRBD1. Germline-derived CDR1 and CDR2 are MNHNS and SASEGT. The CDR3 has 13 amino acids. V shed 6 bases, J shed 3 bases, and the junction held 4 bases outside the gene matches. The DNA for the CDR3 is TGTGCCAGCAGCGTGACAGGGGACTACGAGCAGTACTTC. Encoded protein: CASSVTGDYEQYF.

This chain joins TRBV27 and TRBJ2-7; D is tentatively TRBD1 or TRBD2 (5 bases each). Trimming removed 5 bases from V and 6 bases from J, with 14 bases in between. The germline V gene has CDR1 MNHEY and CDR2 SMNVEV (reference sequence). The CDR3 runs 13 residues. CDR3 DNA sequence: TGTGCCAGCAGTCTGGGGGAATTGGGCGAGCAGTACTTC. Translation: CASSLGELGEQYF.

This clone has a count of ten or more. The rearrangement links TRBV20-1 to TRBJ2-5, with no clear D. The V gene's germline CDR1 is DFQATT and CDR2 SNEGSKA (reference sequence). V lost 3 bases to trimming and J lost 5 bases, with 16 bases between them. CDR3 length: 14 amino acids. As DNA, the CDR3 is TGCAGTGCTAGTCGCGACTCCGCCGAGGAGACCCAGTACTTC. Amino acid sequence: CSASRDSAEETQYF.

This clone appeared many times. This chain uses TRBV7-2 with TRBJ1-1; D unresolved. The V gene lost 5 bases and the J gene lost 3 bases, with 4 bases spanning the gap. The CDR3 is 11 amino acids. Germline CDR1 SGHTA, CDR2 FQGNSA. CDR3 protein: CASSRYTEAFF. The CDR3 coding sequence is TGTGCCAGCAGCCGTTACACTGAAGCTTTCTTT. The variable domain in full, completed from reference TRBV7-2 and TRBJ1-1, reads GAGVSQSPSNKVTEKGKDVELRCDPISGHTALYWYRQSLGQGLEFLIYFQGNSAPDKSGLPSDRFSAERTGGSVSTLTIQRTQQEDSAVYLCASSRYTEAFFGQGTRLTVV.

The sample holds many counts of this clone. This sequence joins TRBV19 and TRBJ2-1; the D is unclear. The CDR3 totals 14 residues. V shed 1 base and J shed 5 bases, with 9 bases lying between them. Germline V CDR1 and CDR2: LNHDA, SQIVND (reference sequence). CDR3 amino acids: CASSIAADHNEQFF. In DNA form, the CDR3 reads TGTGCCAGTAGTATAGCGGCAGACCACAATGAGCAGTTCTTC.

Only a few counts were recorded for this clone. This may arise from a read error, as a much more abundant clone is one base away. The sample carries other DNA sequences with the same CDR3. J is TRBJ2-1 and V is TRBV28; TRBD2 agrees at 8 bases. The length of the CDR3 is 18 residues. CDR1 and CDR2 from the germline V gene are MDHEN and SYDVKM. CDR3 protein: CASSLGVRRAGDYNEQFF. The DNA of the CDR3 is TGTGCTAGCAGTTTGGGAGTTAGGAGAGCGGGAGACTACAATGAGCAGTTCTTC.

This clone was seen at least ten times. V is TRBV5-1 and J is TRBJ2-7; D remains ambiguous. The CDR3 runs to 13 residues. Trimming took 4 bases from V and 1 from J, leaving 9 bases between them. CDR1 SGHRS and CDR2 YFSETQ come from the germline V gene. CDR3 nucleotide sequence: TGCGCCAGCAGCATGGACGGATCCTACGAGCAGTACTTC. This gives the protein CASSMDGSYEQYF.

This clone was counted ten times or more. The chain joins TRBV20-1 to TRBJ2-7, with D maybe TRBD2 (5 bases). V lost 3 bases, J lost 2 bases, and 17 bases lay in between. Germline CDR1 is DFQATT and CDR2 is SNEGSKA (reference sequence). CDR3 length: 15 amino acids. The CDR3 sequence is CSARDGILAPYEQYF. The CDR3 region has the DNA TGCAGTGCTAGGGATGGGATCCTAGCTCCCTACGAGCAGTACTTC.

This clone came up many times. The chain couples TRBV12-3 or TRBV12-4 to TRBJ1-1, with TRBD1 identical over 7 bases. This CDR3 is built from 14 residues. Trimming cost V 5 bases and J 12 bases; bases outside gene matches: 15. The CDR3 DNA reads as TGTGCCAGCAGTCCGGAGACAGGGCCACTTTCTACTTTCTTT. Encoded protein: CASSPETGPLSTFF.

This sequence joins TRBV28 and TRBJ2-7; weak D call: TRBD2 (6 bases). Trimming pared 2 bases from V and 0 bases from J, leaving 14 bases between. CDR3 length: 16 amino acids. CDR1 is MDHEN and CDR2 is SYDVKM in the germline V gene. CDR3 residues: CASSLVTEGISYEQYF. The CDR3 DNA sequence: TGTGCCAGCAGTTTAGTTACGGAGGGGATCTCCTACGAGCAGTACTTC.

The table lists this clone with many counts. The V gene is TRBV10-3, the J gene TRBJ1-1, with D perhaps TRBD1 (5 bases). Trimming pared 5 bases from V and 7 bases from J, leaving 23 bases between. CDR3 length: 16 amino acids. Germline V gene sequence: CDR1 ENHRY, CDR2 SYGVKD. The CDR3 here is CAISSPPTANLGEAFF. The CDR3 DNA sequence: TGTGCCATCAGTTCCCCCCCGACAGCTAATCTAGGTGAAGCTTTCTTT.

This clone was counted a few times. The J gene is TRBJ2-3, the V gene TRBV28, with TRBD1 identical over 7 bases. V was pared by 8 bases and J by 6 bases, with 8 bases of the junction left unmatched. Germline V gives CDR1 MDHEN, CDR2 SYDVKM. The CDR3 is 13 amino acids. The CDR3 spells CASEGTVTDTQYF. The CDR3, as DNA: TGTGCCAGCGAGGGGACAGTCACGGATACGCAGTATTTT.

At least ten counts were recorded for this clone. The rearrangement links TRBV7-3 to TRBJ2-1, with 9 bases matching TRBD2. The CDR3 loop spans 17 amino acids. The junction had 10 bases not matched to a gene; V was cut back by 5 bases and J by 2 bases. CDR1 and CDR2 (germline): SGHTA, FQGTGA. CDR3 sequence: CASSLTLGGRAYNEQFF. In DNA, the CDR3 is TGTGCCAGCAGCCTTACACTAGGCGGGAGGGCCTACAATGAGCAGTTCTTC.